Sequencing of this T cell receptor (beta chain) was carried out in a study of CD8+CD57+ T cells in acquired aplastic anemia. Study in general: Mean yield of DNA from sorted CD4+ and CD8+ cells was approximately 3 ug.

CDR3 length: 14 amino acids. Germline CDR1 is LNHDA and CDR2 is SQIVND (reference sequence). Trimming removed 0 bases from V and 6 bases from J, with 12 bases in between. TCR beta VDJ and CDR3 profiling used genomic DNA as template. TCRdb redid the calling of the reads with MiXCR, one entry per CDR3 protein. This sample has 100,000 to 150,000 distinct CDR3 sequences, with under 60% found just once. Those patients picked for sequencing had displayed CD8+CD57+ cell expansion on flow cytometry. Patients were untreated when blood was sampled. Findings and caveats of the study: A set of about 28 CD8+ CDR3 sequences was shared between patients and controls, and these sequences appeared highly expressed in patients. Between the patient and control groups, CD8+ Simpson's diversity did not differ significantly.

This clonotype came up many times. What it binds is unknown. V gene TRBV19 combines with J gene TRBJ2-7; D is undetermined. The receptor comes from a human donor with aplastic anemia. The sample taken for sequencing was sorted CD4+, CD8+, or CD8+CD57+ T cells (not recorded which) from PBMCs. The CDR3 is CASSIDTLYGEQYF. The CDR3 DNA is TGTGCCAGTAGTATAGACACTCTTTACGGCGAGCAGTACTTC. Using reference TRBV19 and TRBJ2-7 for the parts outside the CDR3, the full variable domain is DGGITQSPKYLFRKEGQNVTLSCEQNLNHDAMYWYRQDPGQGLRLIYYSQIVNDFQKGDIAEGYSVSREKKESFPLTVTSAQKNPTAFYLCASSIDTLYGEQYFGPGTRLTVT.